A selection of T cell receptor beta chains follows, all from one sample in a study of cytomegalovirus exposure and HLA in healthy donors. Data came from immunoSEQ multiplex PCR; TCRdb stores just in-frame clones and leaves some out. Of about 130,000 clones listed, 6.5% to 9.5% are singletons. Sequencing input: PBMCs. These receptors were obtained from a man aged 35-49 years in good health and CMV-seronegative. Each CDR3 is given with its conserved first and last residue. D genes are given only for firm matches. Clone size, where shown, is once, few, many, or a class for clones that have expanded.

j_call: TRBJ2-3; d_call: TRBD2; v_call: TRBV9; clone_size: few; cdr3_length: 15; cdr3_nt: TGTGCCAGCAGCGTAGAAGCGGGGGGGCCAGATACGCAGTATTTT; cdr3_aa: CASSVEAGGPDTQYF
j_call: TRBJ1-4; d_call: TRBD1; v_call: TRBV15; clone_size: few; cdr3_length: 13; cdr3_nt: TGTGCCACCAGCTTGGACAGGCGTGAAAAACTGTTTTTT; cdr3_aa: CATSLDRREKLFF
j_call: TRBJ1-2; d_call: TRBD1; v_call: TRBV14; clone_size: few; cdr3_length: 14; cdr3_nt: TGTGCCAGCAGTCGACAGGGCATCAACTATGGCTACACCTTC; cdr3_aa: CASSRQGINYGYTF
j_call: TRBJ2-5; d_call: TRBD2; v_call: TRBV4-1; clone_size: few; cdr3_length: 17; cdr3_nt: TGCGCCAGCAGCCAGACCCTGGGACTAGCGGGGCAAGAGACCCAGTACTTC; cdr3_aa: CASSQTLGLAGQETQYF
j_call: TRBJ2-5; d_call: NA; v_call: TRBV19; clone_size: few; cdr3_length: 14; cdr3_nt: TGTGCCAGTAGCCCCAGGGAGGCTTACGAGACCCAGTACTTC; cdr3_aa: CASSPREAYETQYF
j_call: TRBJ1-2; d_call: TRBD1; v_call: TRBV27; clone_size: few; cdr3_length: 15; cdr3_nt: TGTGCCAGCAGTTTACTCGGGACAGGGTTTGGCGGCTACACCTTC; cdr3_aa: CASSLLGTGFGGYTF
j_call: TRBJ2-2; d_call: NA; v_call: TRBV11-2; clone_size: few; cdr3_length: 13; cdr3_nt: TGTGCCAGCACCCAACTAAACACCGGGGAGCTGTTTTTT; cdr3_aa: CASTQLNTGELFF
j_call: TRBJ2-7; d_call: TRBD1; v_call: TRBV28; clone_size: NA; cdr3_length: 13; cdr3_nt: TGTGCCACCGGACAGGGGGCGACCTACGAGCAGTACTTC; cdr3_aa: CATGQGATYEQYF
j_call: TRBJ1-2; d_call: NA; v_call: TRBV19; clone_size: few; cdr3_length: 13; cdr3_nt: TGTGCCAGTTGGACGGGGGTACATGGTGGCTACACCTTC; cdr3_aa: CASWTGVHGGYTF
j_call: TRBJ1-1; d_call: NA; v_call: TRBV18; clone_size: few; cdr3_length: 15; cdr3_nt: TGTGCCAGCTCACCACCCTCGGACAGAAACACTGAAGCTTTCTTT; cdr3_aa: CASSPPSDRNTEAFF
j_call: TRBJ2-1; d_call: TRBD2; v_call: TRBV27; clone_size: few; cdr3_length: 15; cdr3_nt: TGTGCCAGCAGCTCCGGGACTAGCGGGGGGCATGAGCAGTTCTTC; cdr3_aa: CASSSGTSGGHEQFF
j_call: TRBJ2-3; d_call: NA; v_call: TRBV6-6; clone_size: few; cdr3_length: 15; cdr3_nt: TGTGCCAGCAGTTACGCTACGGGGAATCAGGTCGCGCAGTATTTT; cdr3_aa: CASSYATGNQVAQYF
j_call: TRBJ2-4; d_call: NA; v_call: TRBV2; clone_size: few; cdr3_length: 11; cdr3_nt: TGTGCCAGCAGTAGTAAAGAGGTTCAGTACTTC; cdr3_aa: CASSSKEVQYF
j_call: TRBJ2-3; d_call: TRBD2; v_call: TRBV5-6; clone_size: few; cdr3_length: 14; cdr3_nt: TGTGCCAGCAGCCTCCGGGTAGCGGGGGACACGCAGTATTTT; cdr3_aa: CASSLRVAGDTQYF
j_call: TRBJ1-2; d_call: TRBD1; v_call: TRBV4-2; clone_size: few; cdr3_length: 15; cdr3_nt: TGTGCCAGCAGCCAAGAGGGGACAGGGAACTATGGCTACACCTTC; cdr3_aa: CASSQEGTGNYGYTF
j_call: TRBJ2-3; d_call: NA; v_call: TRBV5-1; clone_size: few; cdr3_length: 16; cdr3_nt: TGCGCCAGCAGCCCCTCGGGGGCAGGGGGGACAGATACGCAGTATTTT; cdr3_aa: CASSPSGAGGTDTQYF
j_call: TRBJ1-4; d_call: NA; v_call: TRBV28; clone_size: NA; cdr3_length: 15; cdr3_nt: TGTGCCAGCAGTTTATTGGGGGCAGCTAATGAAAAACTGTTTTTT; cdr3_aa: CASSLLGAANEKLFF
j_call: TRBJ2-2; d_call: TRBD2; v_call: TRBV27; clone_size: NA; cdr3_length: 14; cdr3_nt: TGTGCCAGCTCGGGGGGGGGCCACACCGGGGAGCTGTTTTTT; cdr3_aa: CASSGGGHTGELFF
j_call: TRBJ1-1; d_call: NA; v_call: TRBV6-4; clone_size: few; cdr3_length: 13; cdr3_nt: TGTGCCAGCAGTAAGGGACATCTCACTGAAGCTTTCTTT; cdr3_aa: CASSKGHLTEAFF
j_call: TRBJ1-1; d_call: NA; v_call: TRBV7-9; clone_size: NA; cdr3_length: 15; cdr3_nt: TGTGCCAGCAGCTTACTCACAGGGAAGTGGACTGAAGCTTTCTTT; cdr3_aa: CASSLLTGKWTEAFF
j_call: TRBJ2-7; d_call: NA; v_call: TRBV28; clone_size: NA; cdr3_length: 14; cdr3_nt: TGTGCCAGCAGTAGGCCTCGGGACAAGTACGAGCAGTACTTC; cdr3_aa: CASSRPRDKYEQYF
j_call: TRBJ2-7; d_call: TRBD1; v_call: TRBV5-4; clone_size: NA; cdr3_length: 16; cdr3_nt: TGTGCCAGCAGCTTGGGAGGGGGACAGGGAATCAACGAGCAGTACTTC; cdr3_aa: CASSLGGGQGINEQYF
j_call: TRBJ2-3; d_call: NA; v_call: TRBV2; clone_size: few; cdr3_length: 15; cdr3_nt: TGTGCCAGCAGTGAAGCAGCGACTAGTCGGGGTACGCAGTATTTT; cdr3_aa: CASSEAATSRGTQYF
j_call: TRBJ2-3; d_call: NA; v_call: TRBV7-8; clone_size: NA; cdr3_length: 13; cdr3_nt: TGTGCCAGCAGCCCAGGACTGTTAGATACGCAGTATTTT; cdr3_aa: CASSPGLLDTQYF
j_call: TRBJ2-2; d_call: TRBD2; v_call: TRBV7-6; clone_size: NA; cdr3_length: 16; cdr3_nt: TGTGCCAGCAGCCCCAGCGGGGTAGGGGATAACGGGGAGCTGTTTTTT; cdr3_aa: CASSPSGVGDNGELFF
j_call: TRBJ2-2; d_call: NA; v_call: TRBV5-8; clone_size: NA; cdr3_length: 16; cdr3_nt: TGTGCCAGCAGCTTGCCCCGGGACACGAACACCGGGGAGCTGTTTTTT; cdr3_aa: CASSLPRDTNTGELFF
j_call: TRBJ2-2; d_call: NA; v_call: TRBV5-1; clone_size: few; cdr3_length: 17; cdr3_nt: TGCGCCAGCAGCCGCTCTAAGGGGGTTATCCCCACCGGGGAGCTGTTTTTT; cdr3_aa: CASSRSKGVIPTGELFF
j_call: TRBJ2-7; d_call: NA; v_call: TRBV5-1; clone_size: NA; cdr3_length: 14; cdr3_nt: TGCGCCAGCAGCTTGGGAGGGGGAAGAGTCGAGCAGTACTTC; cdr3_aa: CASSLGGGRVEQYF
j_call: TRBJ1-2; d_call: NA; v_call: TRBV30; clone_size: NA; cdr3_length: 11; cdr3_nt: TGTGCCTGGAGTGTACTGGTAGGCTACACCTTC; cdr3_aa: CAWSVLVGYTF
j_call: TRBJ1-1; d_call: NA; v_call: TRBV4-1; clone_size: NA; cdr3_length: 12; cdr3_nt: TGCGCCAGCAGCCACCCCCGATCCAGGGCTTTCTTT; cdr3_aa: CASSHPRSRAFF
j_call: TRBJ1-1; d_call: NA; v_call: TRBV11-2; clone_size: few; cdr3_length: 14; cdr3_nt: TGTGCCAGCAGCTTCACAGGATTGAACACTGAAGCTTTCTTT; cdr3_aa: CASSFTGLNTEAFF
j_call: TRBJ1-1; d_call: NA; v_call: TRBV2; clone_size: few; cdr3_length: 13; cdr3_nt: TGTGCCAGCTCCTGGGGGGTGAACACTGAAGCTTTCTTT; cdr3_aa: CASSWGVNTEAFF